This passage covers 23 T cell receptor beta chains from one sample sequenced in a study of shared clonotypes between healthy human individuals. Naive CD8 cells lacked CD45RO, underwent positive selection for CCR7 and left out terminally differentiated effector memory CD45RA+ cells. The data were produced by immunoSEQ multiplex PCR, yet TCRdb's version contains in-frame clones alone and is incomplete. The sample lists about 2.2 million clones; just over 90% were seen once. Sequencing was done on a sample of naive CD8+ T cells from PBMCs. The receptors here all came from a man younger than 30 in good health. Some clones in this sample may be carry-over from other donors' samples.

The rearrangement links TRBV11-2 to TRBJ2-2; no firm D call. This CDR3 comprises 14 residues. V dropped 4 bases and J dropped 7 bases, with 13 bases sitting between them. Germline assignment: CDR1 SGHAT and CDR2 FQNNGV. As DNA, the CDR3 is TGTGCCAGCAGCTCCTTGCGCGGCGTCGGGGAGCTGTTTTTT. Translated: CASSSLRGVGELFF.

The chain recombines TRBV30 with TRBJ2-1, with D possibly being TRBD2 (5 bases). The germline V and J ends were trimmed by 0 bases and 6 bases, with 15 bases remaining between them. The CDR3 is made up of 15 amino acids. Germline CDR1 reads GTSNPN; CDR2 reads SVGIG (reference sequence). In nucleotides, the CDR3 is TGTGCCTGGAGTGTTTTAGCGAGACCGAGCAATGAGCAGTTCTTC. Encoded protein: CAWSVLARPSNEQFF.

In this sample, this clone turned up once. The chain combines TRBV6-6 with TRBJ1-2; D might be TRBD1 (6 bases). Per the germline V gene, CDR1 is MNHNY and CDR2 is SVGAGI (reference sequence). This CDR3 has 16 amino acids. The V end was cut by 2 bases, the J end by 5 bases, with 18 bases between. This CDR3 reads CASSYQDPGHEYGYTF. The CDR3 coding sequence is TGTGCCAGCAGTTACCAAGATCCGGGACACGAGTATGGCTACACCTTC.

The chain links TRBV4-1 to TRBJ1-6, with TRBD1 as a possible D gene (5 bases). The germline V gene has CDR1 MGHRA and CDR2 YSYEKL. The CDR3 is 15 amino acids. V lost 4 bases and J 5 bases, leaving 12 bases between the germline ends. The CDR3 nucleotides read TGCGCCAGCAGCCCTTGGGGGTTGAATAATTCACCCCTCCACTTT. This codes for CASSPWGLNNSPLHF.

The chain combines TRBV9 with TRBJ2-1, with 8 nucleotides matching TRBD2. The trim removed 3 bases at V and 2 bases at J, leaving 7 bases unmatched. The CDR3 runs to 16 residues. Germline loops: CDR1 SGDLS, CDR2 YYNGEE. CDR3 residues: CASSGREAPTYNEQFF. In nucleotides, the CDR3 is TGTGCCAGCAGCGGGCGGGAGGCCCCCACCTACAATGAGCAGTTCTTC.

Worth noting for this clone: The sample has other DNA sequences that encode this CDR3 too. This chain joins TRBV7-9 and TRBJ2-5; possible D gene TRBD2, 6 bases. V lost 5 bases and J 1 base, leaving 11 bases between the germline ends. The CDR3 is 14 amino acids. The germline V gene encodes CDR1 SEHNR and CDR2 FQNEAQ (reference sequence). CDR3: CASSLRDFQETQYF. The CDR3, as DNA: TGTGCCAGCAGCCTACGGGACTTCCAAGAGACCCAGTACTTC. Supplemented by reference TRBV7-9 and TRBJ2-5, the full variable domain reads DTGVSQNPRHKITKRGQNVTFRCDPISEHNRLYWYRQTLGQGPEFLTYFQNEAQLEKSRLLSDRFSAERPKGSFSTLEIQRTEQGDSAMYLCASSLRDFQETQYFGPGTRLLVL.

The V gene is TRBV7-2, the J gene TRBJ2-1; D ambiguous. Germline V CDR1 and CDR2: SGHTA, FQGNSA. V lost 1 base and J lost 6, with 10 bases in between. The length of the CDR3 is 14 residues. Here the CDR3 DNA reads TGTGCCAGCAGCTTAGGAGGCTTGGGCAATGAGCAGTTCTTC. Translating gives CASSLGGLGNEQFF.

The chain links TRBV27 to TRBJ2-1, with TRBD2 matching 9 bases. J was trimmed by 7 bases and V by 7 bases; bases with no gene match: 5. The CDR3 covers 13 residues. Germline CDR1 MNHEY, CDR2 SMNVEV (reference sequence). The CDR3 DNA is TGTGCCAGCATGCGGGGGGGTGTTAATGAGCAGTTCTTC. This encodes CASMRGGVNEQFF.

The chain joins TRBV28 to TRBJ2-3; TRBD1 aligns across 7 bases. The CDR3 loop spans 16 amino acids. Per germline, CDR1 MDHEN and CDR2 SYDVKM. The trim removed 3 bases at V and 0 bases at J, leaving 6 bases unmatched. CDR3 in amino acids: CASSFWTGPSTDTQYF. In nucleotides, the CDR3 is TGTGCCAGCAGTTTTTGGACAGGCCCAAGCACAGATACGCAGTATTTT.

The chain joins TRBV5-5 to TRBJ2-7; TRBD2 might be the D (5 bases). Trimming removed 4 bases at V and 0 bases at J, with 8 bases between. The CDR3 totals 13 residues. The V gene's germline CDR1 is SGHKS and CDR2 YYEKEE (reference sequence). CDR3 amino acids: CASSRTSSYEQYF. The CDR3 DNA is TGTGCCAGCAGCCGTACTAGCTCCTACGAGCAGTACTTC.

This chain joins TRBV29-1 and TRBJ1-1; no reliable D call. This CDR3 has 12 amino acids. V was clipped by 2 bases and J by 0 bases, with 4 bases between them. Looked up from germline, CDR1 is SQVTM and CDR2 is ANQGSEA. The CDR3 nucleotides are TGCAGCGTTGAAACCCTGAACACTGAAGCTTTCTTT. Its protein is CSVETLNTEAFF.

CDR3 protein: CASSRSNRGGQETQYF. CDR3 DNA sequence: TGTGCCAGCAGCCGGTCCAACAGGGGAGGTCAAGAGACCCAGTACTTC. The V gene is TRBV27, the J gene TRBJ2-5; possibly TRBD1 for D (7 bases). Germline V lookup: CDR1 MNHEY, CDR2 SMNVEV (reference sequence). The V and J ends lost 6 bases and 2 bases respectively, with 19 bases between them. The CDR3 spans 16 residues.

This clone was seen only once. V is TRBV27 and J is TRBJ2-2; tentatively, D is TRBD2 (5 bases). V dropped 4 bases and J dropped 3 bases, with 9 bases sitting between them. The CDR3 is made up of 14 amino acids. Germline-derived CDR1 and CDR2 are MNHEY and SMNVEV (reference sequence). The CDR3 loop reads CASSYGVDTGELFF. The CDR3 DNA follows: TGTGCCAGCAGTTACGGGGTGGACACCGGGGAGCTGTTTTTT.

The chain links TRBV28 to TRBJ2-7; 8 bases match TRBD2. The CDR3 runs 15 residues. Germline loops: CDR1 MDHEN, CDR2 SYDVKM. V was pared by 4 bases and J by 7 bases, with 12 bases of the junction left unmatched. The DNA of the CDR3 is TGTGCCAGCAGTTCCTTCCGGGAGGGCCATTGGGAGCAGTACTTC. Amino acid sequence: CASSSFREGHWEQYF.

The chain employs TRBV5-1 and TRBJ1-5; D is uncertain. Germline V gene sequence: CDR1 SGHRS, CDR2 YFSETQ. The CDR3 is 14 amino acids. V was trimmed by 1 base and J by 6 bases, leaving 11 bases between them. The CDR3 nucleotides read TGCGCCAGCAGCTTGTCTGGGAATGGTCAGCCCCAGCATTTT. It encodes CASSLSGNGQPQHF.

Concerning this clone: The same CDR3 is also encoded by other DNA sequences in this sample. The V gene is TRBV15, the J gene TRBJ1-2, with 12 bases fitting TRBD1. Germline V lookup: CDR1 LNHNV, CDR2 YYDKDF (reference sequence). The CDR3 covers 14 residues. With V trimmed by 2 bases and J by 8 bases, 3 bases remained unmatched. In DNA, the CDR3 is TGTGCCACCAGCAGACCGGGACAGGGGGCGGGCTACACCTTC. Translating gives CATSRPGQGAGYTF.

The rearrangement links TRBV7-9 to TRBJ1-1; possibly TRBD1 for D (5 bases). CDR3 length equals 14 residues. V was cut by 5 bases and J by 1 base, with 11 bases left in between. Germline V lookup: CDR1 SEHNR, CDR2 FQNEAQ (reference sequence). The CDR3 loop is CASSGDGQNTEAFF. The CDR3 region has the DNA TGTGCCAGCAGCGGGGACGGACAGAACACTGAAGCTTTCTTT.

The V call is TRBV28, the J call TRBJ1-1; D not resolved. Germline lookup yields CDR1 MDHEN and CDR2 SYDVKM. V gave up 2 bases and J gave up 2 bases, with 6 bases separating them. This CDR3 is built from 13 residues. Here the CDR3 DNA reads TGTGCCAGCAGTTTACCTACTAACACTGAAGCTTTCTTT. Encoded protein: CASSLPTNTEAFF. Complete variable domain (other parts from reference TRBV28 and TRBJ1-1): DVKVTQSSRYLVKRTGEKVFLECVQDMDHENMFWYRQDPGLGLRLIYFSYDVKMKEKGDIPEGYSVSREKKERFSLILESASTNQTSMYLCASSLPTNTEAFFGQGTRLTVV.

This sequence joins TRBV7-9 and TRBJ1-3, with TRBD1 as a possible D gene (5 bases). The CDR3 sequence is 18 residues long. The germline V and J ends were trimmed by 1 base and 2 bases, with 18 bases remaining between them. Germline V gives CDR1 SEHNR, CDR2 FQNEAQ (reference sequence). In DNA form, the CDR3 reads TGTGCCAGCAGCTTAGGGGGTAGGGGCTCCTGGACTGGAAACACCATATATTTT. It yields the protein CASSLGGRGSWTGNTIYF.

Written as DNA, the CDR3 is TGTGCCAGCAGCGCCGGGGGGATTACCTACGAGCAGTACTTC. Amino acid sequence: CASSAGGITYEQYF. The chain couples TRBV6-5 to TRBJ2-7; 7 positions agree with TRBD2. V lost 6 bases and J lost 2; bases outside the gene matches: 7. The CDR3 covers 14 residues. The germline CDR1 and CDR2 sequences are MNHEY and SVGAGI.

The V gene is TRBV7-9, the J gene TRBJ2-1, with D tentatively TRBD1 (5 bases). The V and J ends lost 5 bases and 10 bases respectively, with 12 bases between them. This CDR3 has 12 residues. The germline V gene has CDR1 SEHNR and CDR2 FQNEAQ (reference sequence). The CDR3 region has the DNA TGTGCCAGCAGCCCTACGAAGGGGGAGCAGTTCTTC. It specifies CASSPTKGEQFF.

The chain is built from TRBV9 and TRBJ1-2; TRBD1 agrees at 7 bases. CDR1 is SGDLS, CDR2 YYNGEE, per germline. The CDR3 has 17 residues. V shed 2 bases and J 0 bases; nucleotides not matched to a gene: 10. The CDR3 reads CASSVDPGQLSNYGYTF. DNA of the CDR3: TGTGCCAGCAGCGTTGATCCGGGACAGCTATCTAACTATGGCTACACCTTC.

The chain uses TRBV11-2 and TRBJ2-5, with D possibly matching TRBD1 (6 bases). The CDR3 spans 14 residues. Trimming took 2 bases from V and 2 from J, leaving 9 bases between them. Germline CDR1 and CDR2: SGHAT and FQNNGV. CDR3 sequence: CASSLTGWQETQYF. The CDR3 DNA reads TGTGCCAGCAGCTTAACAGGGTGGCAAGAGACCCAGTACTTC.